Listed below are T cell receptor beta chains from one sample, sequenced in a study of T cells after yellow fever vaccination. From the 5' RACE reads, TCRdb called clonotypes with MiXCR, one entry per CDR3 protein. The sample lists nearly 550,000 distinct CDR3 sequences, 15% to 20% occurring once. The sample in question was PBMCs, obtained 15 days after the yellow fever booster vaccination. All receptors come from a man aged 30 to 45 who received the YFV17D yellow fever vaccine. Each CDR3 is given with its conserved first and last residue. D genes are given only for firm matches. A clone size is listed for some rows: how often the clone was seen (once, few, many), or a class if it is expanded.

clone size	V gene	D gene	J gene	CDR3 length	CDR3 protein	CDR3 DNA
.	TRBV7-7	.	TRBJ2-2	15	CASSLASGAYGELFF	TGTGCCAGCAGCTTAGCCAGCGGAGCATACGGGGAGCTGTTTTTT
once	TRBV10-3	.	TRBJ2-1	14	CAISERGPYNEQFF	TGTGCCATCAGTGAAAGGGGACCTTACAATGAGCAGTTCTTC
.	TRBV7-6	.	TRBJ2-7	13	CASSLEVPYEQYF	TGTGCCAGCAGCTTAGAGGTTCCCTACGAGCAGTACTTC
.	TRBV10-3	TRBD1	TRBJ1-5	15	CAISESGQNYQPQHF	TGTGCCATCAGTGAGTCGGGACAGAACTATCAGCCCCAGCATTTT
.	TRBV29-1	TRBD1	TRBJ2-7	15	CSVTYSRTGIYEQYF	TGCAGCGTTACCTATTCCCGGACAGGGATCTACGAGCAGTACTTC
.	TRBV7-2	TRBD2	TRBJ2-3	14	CASSTASGKDTQYF	TGTGCCAGCAGCACGGCTAGCGGGAAAGATACGCAGTATTTT
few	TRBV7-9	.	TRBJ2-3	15	CASSQLGGWTDTQYF	TGTGCCAGCAGCCAGCTGGGGGGTTGGACAGATACGCAGTATTTT
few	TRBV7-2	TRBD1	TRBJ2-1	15	CASSLGTGRGDEQFF	TGTGCCAGCAGCCTAGGGACAGGGAGAGGAGATGAGCAGTTCTTC
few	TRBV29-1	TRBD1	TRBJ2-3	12	CSVTGAADTQYF	TGCAGCGTTACAGGGGCGGCAGATACGCAGTATTTT
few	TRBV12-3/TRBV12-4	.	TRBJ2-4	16	CASSVTGSLAKNIQYF	TGTGCCAGCAGTGTAACAGGGTCGTTGGCCAAAAACATTCAGTACTTC
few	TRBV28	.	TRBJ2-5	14	CASSLSGTTETQYF	TGTGCCAGCAGTTTATCGGGTACGACGGAGACCCAGTACTTC
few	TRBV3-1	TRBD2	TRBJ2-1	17	CASTLAGSGRAYNEQFF	TGTGCCAGCACCCTTGCAGGAAGCGGGAGGGCCTACAATGAGCAGTTCTTC
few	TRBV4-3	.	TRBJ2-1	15	CASSPGREGGNEQFF	TGCGCCAGCAGCCCGGGGCGGGAAGGGGGCAATGAGCAGTTCTTC
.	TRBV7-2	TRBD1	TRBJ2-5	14	CASSRTGDKETQYF	TGTGCCAGCAGCCGGACAGGAGACAAAGAGACCCAGTACTTC
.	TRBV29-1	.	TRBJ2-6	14	CSVGSGGGANVLTF	TGCAGCGTTGGTTCCGGGGGTGGGGCCAACGTCCTGACTTTC
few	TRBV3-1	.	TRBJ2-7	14	CASSQGTVTYEQYF	TGTGCCAGCAGCCAAGGGACAGTAACCTACGAGCAGTACTTC
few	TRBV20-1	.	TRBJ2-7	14	CSARDQRPPYEQYF	TGCAGTGCTAGAGATCAGCGGCCCCCCTACGAGCAGTACTTC
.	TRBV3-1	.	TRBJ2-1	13	CASSPYPSIEQFF	TGTGCCAGCAGCCCCTACCCGTCCATTGAGCAGTTCTTC
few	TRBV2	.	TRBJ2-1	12	CASHQGIYEQFF	TGTGCCAGCCATCAGGGTATCTATGAGCAGTTCTTC
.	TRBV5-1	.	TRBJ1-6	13	CASRRDGRVPLHF	TGCGCCAGCAGGAGGGACGGACGGGTACCCCTCCACTTT
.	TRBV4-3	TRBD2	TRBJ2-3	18	CASSPGLAGGTSTDTQYF	TGCGCCAGCAGCCCGGGACTAGCGGGAGGGACGAGCACAGATACGCAGTATTTT
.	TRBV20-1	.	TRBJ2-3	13	CSARDDSTDTQYF	TGCAGTGCTAGAGATGACAGCACAGATACGCAGTATTTT
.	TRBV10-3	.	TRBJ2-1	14	CAITRDRGYNEQFF	TGTGCCATCACTAGGGACCGGGGATACAATGAGCAGTTCTTC
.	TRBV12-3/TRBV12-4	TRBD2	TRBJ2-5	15	CASSFPSGSGETQYF	TGTGCCAGCAGTTTCCCTAGCGGGAGCGGGGAGACCCAGTACTTC
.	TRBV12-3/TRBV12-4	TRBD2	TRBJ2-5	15	CASRDLLAGKETQYF	TGTGCCAGCAGGGATTTACTAGCGGGTAAAGAGACCCAGTACTTC
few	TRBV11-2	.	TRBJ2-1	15	CASSFAGGGTNEQFF	TGTGCCAGCAGCTTTGCTGGGGGGGGCACGAATGAGCAGTTCTTC
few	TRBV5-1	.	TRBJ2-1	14	CASSLGGPPNEQFF	TGCGCCAGCAGCTTGGGCGGGCCCCCCAATGAGCAGTTCTTC
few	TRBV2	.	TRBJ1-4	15	CASSVRGRANEKLFF	TGTGCCAGCAGTGTTCGGGGAAGAGCTAATGAAAAACTGTTTTTT
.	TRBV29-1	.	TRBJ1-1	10	CSVGGGEAFF	TGCAGCGTTGGTGGAGGGGAAGCTTTCTTT
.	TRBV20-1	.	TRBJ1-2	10	CSAENTGHTF	TGCAGTGCTGAGAATACCGGACACACCTTC
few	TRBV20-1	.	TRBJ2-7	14	CSARKRASSYEQYF	TGCAGTGCGCGAAAGCGGGCCAGCTCCTACGAGCAGTACTTC
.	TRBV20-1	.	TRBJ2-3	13	CSANWDYTDTQYF	TGCAGTGCCAATTGGGATTACACAGATACGCAGTATTTT
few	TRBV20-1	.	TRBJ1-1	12	CSASQVNTEAFF	TGCAGTGCTAGCCAAGTGAACACTGAAGCTTTCTTT
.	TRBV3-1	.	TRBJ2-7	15	CASSVQGMGVNEQYF	TGTGCCAGCAGCGTACAGGGAATGGGCGTGAACGAGCAGTACTTC
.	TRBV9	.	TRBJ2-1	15	CASSVVGSPYNEQFF	TGTGCCAGCAGCGTAGTCGGGTCGCCCTACAATGAGCAGTTCTTC
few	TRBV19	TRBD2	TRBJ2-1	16	CATCGTSGSWCNEQFF	TGTGCCACCTGTGGGACTAGCGGGAGTTGGTGCAATGAGCAGTTCTTC